A selection of T cell receptor beta chains follows, all from one sample in a study of brain T cells in children with intractable seizures. Here immunoSEQ multiplex PCR was the method, and the copy in TCRdb shows in-frame clones only, minus some. The table includes about 320,000 clones, over 85% detected once. The specimen comprised peripheral blood, sampled around 5 months after surgery. Receptors originate from a boy younger than two with tuberous sclerosis and intractable seizures. CDR3s leave out the opening cysteine and the closing phenylalanine or tryptophan. The order of the fields is V gene, J gene, CDR3 protein.

TRBV10-2	TRBJ1-6	ASSENKPYNSPLH
TRBV24-1	TRBJ2-2	ATSRLEIGELF
TRBV30	TRBJ1-4	AVRRGGKLF
TRBV13	TRBJ2-6	ASSLDRGTGANVLT
TRBV2	TRBJ1-5	ASLRQANNQPQH
TRBV12-3/TRBV12-4	TRBJ2-1	ASSDSDSEQF
TRBV30	TRBJ2-2	AWSTSGELF
TRBV2	TRBJ2-2	ASSSTRSLDGELF
TRBV5-5	TRBJ1-1	ASSLPGTYTEAF
TRBV7-8	TRBJ1-2	ASSPTRARDYGYT
TRBV7-2	TRBJ2-1	ASSTLGQGVNEQF
TRBV7-2	TRBJ1-1	ASSLEGTTEAF
TRBV21-1	TRBJ1-3	ASSKGIGVAGNTIY
TRBV30	TRBJ2-1	AWSAMGGSYNEQF
TRBV14	TRBJ2-7	ASSSDRVEQY
TRBV9	TRBJ1-2	ASSPRGTPYGYT
TRBV7-9	TRBJ2-7	ASSLALGYEQY
TRBV27	TRBJ2-1	ASSLWGNEQF
TRBV9	TRBJ2-7	ASSVGRTGYEQY
TRBV6-2/TRBV6-3	TRBJ2-3	ASSYSETAADTQY
TRBV6-4	TRBJ2-1	ASAPARDGEF
TRBV5-1	TRBJ1-1	ASSSRTDNTEAF
TRBV30	TRBJ2-3	AWNLAVRTDTQY
TRBV12-3/TRBV12-4	TRBJ2-1	ASSARDWDEQF
TRBV7-2	TRBJ2-5	ASSKGLAGPETQY
TRBV5-1	TRBJ2-5	ASSREVPNQETQY
TRBV19	TRBJ2-4	ASSPGLAQY
TRBV6-5	TRBJ2-1	ASSYSMAGGSPKF
TRBV7-9	TRBJ2-1	ASSDRVGSYNEQF
TRBV9	TRBJ1-2	ASSVDPGGQNYGYT
TRBV4-1	TRBJ2-5	ASSQDKGLAGQETQY
TRBV12-3/TRBV12-4	TRBJ1-3	ASTEAGNTIY
TRBV4-2	TRBJ2-2	ASSQGTGLAGDTGELF
TRBV4-1	TRBJ2-4	ASSQEERVTKNIQY
TRBV10-3	TRBJ2-7	AIKGDGSYEQY
TRBV6-5	TRBJ1-2	ASRQGGNYGYT
TRBV6-5	TRBJ1-2	ASSHQLLHGYT
TRBV11-1	TRBJ2-3	ASSLRRGQDTQY
TRBV3-1/TRBV3-2	TRBJ2-7	ASSPPGTGAHEQY
TRBV24-1	TRBJ1-5	ATSDSTGTPNSNQPQH
TRBV9	TRBJ2-5	ASSATTSGETQY
TRBV6-5	TRBJ1-2	ASSGERYGYT
TRBV6-6	TRBJ1-3	ASSPGQTSGNTIY
TRBV28	TRBJ1-1	ASSLNRGLDTEAF
TRBV3-1/TRBV3-2	TRBJ1-1	ASSRFVALTGITEAF
TRBV29-1	TRBJ2-1	STTVTSGDNEQF
TRBV4-1	TRBJ2-7	ASSRTGTYEQY
TRBV24-1	TRBJ1-1	ATPPGYTEAF
TRBV9	TRBJ1-1	ASSAMGRNTEAF
TRBV9	TRBJ2-2	ASSVVGTTNTGELF
TRBV5-6	TRBJ2-7	ASSYLREQY
TRBV6-2/TRBV6-3	TRBJ2-5	ASSYYGRFPETQY
TRBV9	TRBJ1-1	ASSGRGRDTEAF
TRBV6-5	TRBJ1-1	ASFRQGPNTEAF
TRBV7-9	TRBJ1-1	ASSLLASGEAF
TRBV9	TRBJ2-3	ASSVGLTDTQY
TRBV30	TRBJ2-3	AWMGGGVGTDTQY
TRBV11-2	TRBJ1-2	ASSPYPLGGARYGYT
TRBV5-1	TRBJ2-1	ASSFGGGAERGNEQF